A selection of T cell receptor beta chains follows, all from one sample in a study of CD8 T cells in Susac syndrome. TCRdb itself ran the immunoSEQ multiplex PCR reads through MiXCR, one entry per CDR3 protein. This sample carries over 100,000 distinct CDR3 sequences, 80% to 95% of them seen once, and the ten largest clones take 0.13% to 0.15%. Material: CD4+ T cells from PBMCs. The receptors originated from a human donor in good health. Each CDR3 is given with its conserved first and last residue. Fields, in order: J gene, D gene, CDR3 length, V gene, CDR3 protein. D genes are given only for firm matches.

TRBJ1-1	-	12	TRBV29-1	CSVEGVGTEAFF
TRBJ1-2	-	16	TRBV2	CASSEGIGGGNYGYTF
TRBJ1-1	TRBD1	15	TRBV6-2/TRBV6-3	CASSYSRTGDTEAFF
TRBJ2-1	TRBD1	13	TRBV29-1	CSVPGTGVAEQFF
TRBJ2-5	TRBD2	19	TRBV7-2	CASSKWGLAGPGDLETQYF
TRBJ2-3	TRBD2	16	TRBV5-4	CASSWGGTGSTDTQYF
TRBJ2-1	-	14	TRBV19	CASSTRPGSSEQFF
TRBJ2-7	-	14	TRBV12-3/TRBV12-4	CASSLSRHTYEQYF
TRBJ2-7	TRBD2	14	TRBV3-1	CASSLAGSSYEQYF
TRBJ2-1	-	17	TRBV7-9	CASSPGGGEHSYNEQFF
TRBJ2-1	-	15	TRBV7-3	CASSFLTTSMPEQFF
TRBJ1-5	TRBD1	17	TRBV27	CASSPTTGLHSNQPQHF
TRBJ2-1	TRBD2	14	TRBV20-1	CSAVLAGRHNEQFF
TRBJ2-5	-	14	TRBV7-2	CASRRQAGQETQYF
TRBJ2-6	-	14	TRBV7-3	CASSFSSGANVLTF
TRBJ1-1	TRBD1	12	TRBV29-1	CSSKSGQGEAFF
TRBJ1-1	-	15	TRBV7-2	CASSLVSSVNTEAFF
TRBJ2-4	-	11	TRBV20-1	CSAVPGDIQYF
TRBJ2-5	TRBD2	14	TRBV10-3	CAISLRGGPETQYF
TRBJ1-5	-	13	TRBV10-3	CAISESINQPQHF